The source of this TCR beta chain is a study of PD-1 blockade in classical Hodgkin lymphoma. Profiling relied on immunoSEQ multiplex PCR, and the TCRdb table lists in-frame clones only, not all of them. The sample yields over 25,000 clones, 65% to 80% seen once. A remark on this clone: The antigen remains unidentified.

Study findings and constraints: Exclusion removed patients who began nivolumab under 1 year after ASCT. TCR diversity rose significantly by C4D1 in CD4+ but not CD8+ cells. Repertoire difference causes, possibly disease activity or prior therapy, remain undefined. Complete responders had baseline diversity similar to newly diagnosed patients.

The CDR3 consists of 16 residues. Per the germline V gene, CDR1 is MNHNY and CDR2 is SVGAGI (reference sequence). V shed 9 bases and J shed 0 bases, with 15 bases lying between them. In every patient, relapse followed autologous stem cell transplantation, while exposure to brentuximab vedotin differed. The CD4+ T cells used were purified from thawed PBMCs through magnetic negative selection. The chain couples TRBV6-6 to TRBJ2-6; D is possibly TRBD2 (5 bases). The sample was CD4+ T cells from blood, taken at baseline. This receptor was identified in a human donor with classical Hodgkin lymphoma. The CDR3 DNA is TGTGCCAGTGCCCGGGGTGTGCTCTCTGGGGCCAACGTCCTGACTTTC. As protein: CASARGVLSGANVLTF.